The rows below give T cell receptor beta chains drawn from one sample of a study of T cell responses to AZD1222 COVID-19 vaccine. The method was immunoSEQ multiplex PCR; TCRdb's version includes in-frame clones alone and lacks a portion of them. Among about 160,000 clones listed, around 94% were seen once. The input for sequencing was peripheral blood, taken on day 0 of AZD1222 vaccination. The source of these receptors is an adult in good health. Each CDR3 is given with its conserved first and last residue. A D gene is named only where the DNA matches it firmly. Expanded clones are given a class, and other clones once, few, many or no size at all.

V,J,size,D,DNA,CDR3
TRBV2,TRBJ1-4,.,.,TGTGCCAGCAGTGAACGGGGTGAAAAACTGTTTTTT,CASSERGEKLFF
TRBV11-2,TRBJ1-2,.,.,TGTGCCAGCAGCTCAGCCCTAAACCTTAAAAGCTACACCTTC,CASSSALNLKSYTF
TRBV7-2,TRBJ1-2,.,TRBD1,TGTGCCAGCAGCTCCCAGACAGGGAACTATGGCTACACCTTC,CASSSQTGNYGYTF
TRBV4-1,TRBJ2-2,.,.,TGCGCCAGCACGCTACTAGATAACACCGGGGAGCTGTTTTTT,CASTLLDNTGELFF
TRBV11-2,TRBJ2-2,.,.,TGTGCCAGCACCGAGGGGGGTCCCACCGGGGAGCTGTTTTTT,CASTEGGPTGELFF
TRBV24-1,TRBJ1-6,few,.,TGTGCCACCAGTGATTTGGCCAGACTACGACAGCATAATTCACCCCTCCACTTT,CATSDLARLRQHNSPLHF
TRBV7-9,TRBJ2-5,.,.,TGTGCCAGCAGCAATCGGACAGGACTACAAGAGACCCAGTACTTC,CASSNRTGLQETQYF
TRBV27,TRBJ2-1,.,.,TGTGCCAGCAGTTTATCCCCGTCATTAAGGCGGGGCGCGAGCAATGAGCAGTTCTTC,CASSLSPSLRRGASNEQFF
TRBV6-5,TRBJ2-2,once,.,TGTGCCGGGGGGTCATCGAACACCGGGGAGCTGTTTTTT,CAGGSSNTGELFF
TRBV10-2,TRBJ2-1,.,.,TGCGCCAGCCGGCACAATGAGCAGTTCTTC,CASRHNEQFF
TRBV29-1,TRBJ1-1,.,.,TGCAGCGCCCACGGGCAGGGTGAAGCTTTCTTT,CSAHGQGEAFF
TRBV2,TRBJ1-2,few,.,TGTGCCAGCAAATCCTTCCGGGGCTACACCTTC,CASKSFRGYTF
TRBV5-1,TRBJ1-2,.,.,TGCGCCAGCGGAGAAAATTTAGGCTATGGCTACACCTTC,CASGENLGYGYTF